This T cell receptor (beta chain) was recovered during a study of blood T cell repertoires in COVID-19. The germline V gene has CDR1 SGHRS and CDR2 YFSETQ. CDR3 length equals 15 residues. J gave up 4 bases and V 1 base, and 7 bases lay outside the gene matches. Repertoires were generated with immunoSEQ multiplex PCR, while TCRdb's copy carries only in-frame clones and drops some. The profile shows about 250,000 clones, around four fifths of them singletons. J is TRBJ1-2 and V is TRBV5-1; 7 bases fit TRBD1. The material sequenced was peripheral blood. The sequence derives from a woman aged 55-70 years with active or convalescent COVID-19. The CDR3: CASSLTGEESYGYTF. CDR3 in DNA: TGCGCCAGCAGCTTGACAGGGGAGGAGAGCTATGGCTACACCTTC.